The entry that follows covers one T cell receptor (beta chain) sequence. The antigen remains undetermined. Profiling relied on immunoSEQ multiplex PCR, and the TCRdb table lists in-frame clones only, not all of them. The data show tens of thousands of clones, just over 90% seen once. The cohort excluded patients with autoimmune disease history or systemic immunosuppression. This entry belongs to a study of OX40 agonist ivuxolimab in advanced cancers. Findings of the study overall: Circulating CD4+ and CD8+ T cells showed clonal expansion by week 6 at 0.1 to 3.0 mg/kg. Part of the nonresponder group also had normalized T-cell clonal expansion that was low.

This clonotype originated in an adult with an advanced solid tumor such as melanoma, head and neck, liver or kidney cancer. This specimen consisted of CD4+ or CD8+ T cells sorted from blood, obtained in a trial of the OX40 agonist ivuxolimab.

The CDR3 coding sequence is TGTGCCATCAGTGAGCATAGCAGGGGTGGGACTGAAGCTTTCTTT. Amino acids: CAISEHSRGGTEAFF. The V call is TRBV10-3, the J call TRBJ1-1; D perhaps matches TRBD1 (6 bases). V was cut by 2 bases and J by 5 bases, with 15 bases left in between. Germline CDR1 and CDR2: ENHRY and SYGVKD. The CDR3 has 15 residues.